Below, 18 T cell receptor beta chains from the same sample are listed, as sequenced in a study of cytomegalovirus exposure and HLA in healthy donors. The PCR had 60 Vbeta and 13 Jbeta primers. Data came from immunoSEQ multiplex PCR; TCRdb stores just in-frame clones and leaves some out. The table shows around 210,000 clones, with roughly 78% occurring only once. The sequenced material came from PBMCs. The receptors originated from a boy younger than 18 in good health and CMV-seronegative.

The rearrangement uses TRBV7-6 and TRBJ2-2; 12 positions match TRBD2. There are 19 residues in the CDR3. Germline V gene data show CDR1 as SGHVS and CDR2 as FNYEAQ. J was trimmed by 6 bases and V by 1 base; bases with no gene match: 12. DNA for the CDR3: TGTGCCAGCAGCTTAGAGCGGGCCCTAGCGGGAGGGTCGGCCGGGGAGCTGTTTTTT. Its protein product is CASSLERALAGGSAGELFF.

J is TRBJ2-1 and V is TRBV30; perhaps TRBD2 as D (6 bases). Germline CDR1 is GTSNPN and CDR2 is SVGIG (reference sequence). Trimming removed 4 bases at V and 0 bases at J, with 13 bases between. CDR3 length: 15 residues. CDR3 sequence (DNA): TGTGCCTGGAAGCGGGTTGGTTCCTCCTACAATGAGCAGTTCTTC. Encoded protein: CAWKRVGSSYNEQFF.

The V call is TRBV7-7, the J call TRBJ2-7, with 7 nucleotides matching TRBD1. The germline V gene has CDR1 SSHAT and CDR2 FNYEAQ (reference sequence). V was clipped by 5 bases and J by 0 bases; unmatched bases: 4. There are 14 residues in the CDR3. CDR3 nucleotide sequence: TGTGCCAGCAGCCCGGGACAGAGCTCCTACGAGCAGTACTTC. Its translation is CASSPGQSSYEQYF.

The rearrangement uses TRBV5-1 and TRBJ1-3, with D possibly TRBD1 on 6 matching bases. V was trimmed by 2 bases and J by 2 bases, leaving 14 bases between them. Germline V lookup: CDR1 SGHRS, CDR2 YFSETQ. CDR3 length: 16 residues. CDR3: CASSLTGYQTGNTIYF. As DNA, the CDR3 is TGCGCCAGCAGCTTAACAGGGTATCAAACTGGAAACACCATATATTTT.

V and J are TRBV14 and TRBJ2-5; tentatively, D is TRBD2 (6 bases). Germline loops: CDR1 SGHDN, CDR2 FVKESK. This CDR3 region has 15 residues. The V end was cut by 0 bases, the J end by 5 bases, with 13 bases between. The CDR3 coding sequence is TGTGCCAGCAGCCAAGATCTTGGGACTTCTGAGACCCAGTACTTC. This gives the protein CASSQDLGTSETQYF.

This chain joins TRBV5-4 and TRBJ1-4, with 8 bases lining up with TRBD1. V lost 1 base to trimming and J lost 2 bases; unmatched junction nucleotides: 7. The germline CDR1 and CDR2 sequences are SGHNT and YYREEE (reference sequence). The CDR3 runs to 17 residues. As DNA, the CDR3 is TGTGCCAGCAGCTTGAGCGACAGGGGTGGCACTAATGAAAAACTGTTTTTT. The encoded protein is CASSLSDRGGTNEKLFF.

This clone was found a few times. The chain links TRBV5-4 to TRBJ1-2, with D perhaps matching TRBD1 (6 bases). Germline V gene lookup returns CDR1 SGHNT and CDR2 YYREEE (reference sequence). V lost 0 bases and J lost 1, with 16 bases in between. The CDR3 loop spans 17 amino acids. The CDR3 DNA is TGTGCCAGCAGCTTGGGACAGGACCCCCGAAATAACTATGGCTACACCTTC. Protein sequence: CASSLGQDPRNNYGYTF.

This clone was recorded once. This chain links TRBV6-6 with TRBJ2-7; 7 bases are shared with TRBD1. CDR3 length equals 14 residues. Germline V gives CDR1 MNHNY, CDR2 SVGAGI (reference sequence). The junction had 8 bases not matched to a gene; V was cut back by 5 bases and J by 4 bases. CDR3 loop: CASSLRTGGYEQYF. CDR3 sequence (DNA): TGTGCCAGCAGTCTCAGGACAGGCGGGTACGAGCAGTACTTC.

V and J are TRBV7-9 and TRBJ2-5; tentative D call: TRBD2 (6 bases). V dropped 5 bases and J dropped 5 bases, with 21 bases sitting between them. CDR1 is SEHNR and CDR2 is FQNEAQ in the germline V gene (reference sequence). CDR3 length equals 16 residues. The CDR3 nucleotides read TGTGCCAGCAGCCAACCCCTGGTACGGGAGTGGGAGACCCAGTACTTC. It codes for CASSQPLVREWETQYF.

The J gene is TRBJ2-7, the V gene TRBV25-1; 7 positions match TRBD1. Germline values: CDR1 MGHDK, CDR2 SYGVNS. Unmatched junction bases numbered 7, after V lost 1 base and J lost 4 bases. The CDR3 is 15 amino acids. The CDR3 nucleotides are TGTGCCAGCAGTGAATCGGGGACAGCGATATACGAGCAGTACTTC. Residues: CASSESGTAIYEQYF.

In this sample, this clone turned up a few times. The chain is built from TRBV25-1 and TRBJ2-7, with D possibly being TRBD2 (6 bases). The germline V gene has CDR1 MGHDK and CDR2 SYGVNS. The V and J ends lost 7 bases and 2 bases respectively, with 12 bases between them. The CDR3 extends over 13 amino acids. This CDR3 is CASTGTSTYEQYF. The CDR3 nucleotides read TGTGCCAGCACCGGGACTTCAACCTACGAGCAGTACTTC.

This chain links TRBV2 with TRBJ2-1; the match to TRBD2 covers 10 bases. The CDR3 totals 16 residues. Germline V gives CDR1 SNHLY, CDR2 FYNNEI. V dropped 3 bases and J dropped 5; count of bases not matched to a gene: 7. CDR3 DNA sequence: TGTGCCAGCAGTGACCCGGGACTAGCGTACAACAATGAGCAGTTCTTC. It is translated as CASSDPGLAYNNEQFF.

This clone was seen only a few times. The chain employs TRBV5-4 and TRBJ2-4; TRBD1 aligns across 7 bases. In germline, CDR1 is SGHNT, CDR2 YYREEE (reference sequence). The CDR3 is made up of 14 amino acids. V lost 1 base, J lost 2 bases, and 0 bases stayed unmatched. The CDR3 DNA is TGTGCCAGCAGCTTGAGGGGGCCCAAAAACATTCAGTACTTC. It translates to CASSLRGPKNIQYF.

The chain is built from TRBV10-2 and TRBJ1-3; no firm D call. Trimming cost V 7 bases and J 6 bases, with 13 bases left between them. In germline, CDR1 is WSHSY, CDR2 SAAADI. The CDR3 consists of 13 residues. CDR3 region: CASTPPRENTIYF. The CDR3 region has the DNA TGCGCCAGCACCCCTCCGAGGGAAAACACCATATATTTT.

The CDR3 DNA reads as TGTGCCAGCAGCTTAGTGACAGGGGCCTATGGCTACACCTTC. Translation: CASSLVTGAYGYTF. The J gene is TRBJ1-2, the V gene TRBV7-9, with 8 bases that match TRBD1. Trimming took 1 base from V and 4 from J; bases not matched to a gene: 2. The germline gives CDR1 SEHNR, CDR2 FQNEAQ (reference sequence). The CDR3 sequence is 14 residues long.

J is TRBJ2-7 and V is TRBV6-5; a weak D match, TRBD2 (7 bases). Germline V gene data show CDR1 as MNHEY and CDR2 as SVGAGI. The CDR3 length is 15 residues. V was pared by 3 bases and J by 4 bases, with 16 bases between. This chain's CDR3 is CASSYGGAVRYEQYF. The CDR3 region has the DNA TGTGCCAGCAGTTATGGGGGGGCTGTTCGATACGAGCAGTACTTC.

A remark on this clone: The identical CDR3 is also encoded by other nucleotide sequences in the sample. The V call is TRBV6-5, the J call TRBJ1-2, with a weak D call TRBD1 (6 bases). The CDR3 is 13 residues long. The germline gives CDR1 MNHEY, CDR2 SVGAGI. Trimming removed 5 bases at V and 0 bases at J, with 7 bases between. The CDR3 protein is CASSRTANYGYTF. The CDR3 DNA reads as TGTGCCAGCAGTCGGACAGCTAACTATGGCTACACCTTC.

The chain uses TRBV30 and TRBJ2-5; possibly TRBD2 for D (7 bases). The CDR3 sequence is 13 residues long. Germline assignment: CDR1 GTSNPN and CDR2 SVGIG (reference sequence). Trimming took 1 base from V and 5 from J, leaving 11 bases between them. CDR3 loop: CAWSAGGRETQYF. The CDR3 DNA is TGTGCCTGGAGTGCGGGGGGCCGGGAGACCCAGTACTTC.